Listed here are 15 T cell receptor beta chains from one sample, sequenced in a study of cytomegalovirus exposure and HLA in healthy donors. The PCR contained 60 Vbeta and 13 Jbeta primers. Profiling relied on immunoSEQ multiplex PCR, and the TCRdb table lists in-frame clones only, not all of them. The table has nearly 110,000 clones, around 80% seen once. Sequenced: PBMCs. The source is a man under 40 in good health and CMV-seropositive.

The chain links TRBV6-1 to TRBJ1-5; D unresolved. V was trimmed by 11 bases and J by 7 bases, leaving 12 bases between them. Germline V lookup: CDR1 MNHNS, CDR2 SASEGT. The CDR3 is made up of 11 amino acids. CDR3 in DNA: TGTGCCGCGGGCAGCCAGCAGCCCCAGCATTTT. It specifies CAAGSQQPQHF.

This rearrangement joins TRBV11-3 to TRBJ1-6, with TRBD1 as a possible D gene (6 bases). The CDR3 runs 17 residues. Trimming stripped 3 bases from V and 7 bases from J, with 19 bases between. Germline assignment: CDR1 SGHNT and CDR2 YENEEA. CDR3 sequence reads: CASSFHASGTKNSPLHF. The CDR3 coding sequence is TGTGCCAGCAGCTTCCACGCCTCCGGGACAAAAAATTCACCCCTCCACTTT. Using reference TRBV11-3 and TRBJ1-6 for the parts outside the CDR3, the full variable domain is EAGVVQSPRYKIIEKKQPVAFWCNPISGHNTLYWYLQNLGQGPELLIRYENEEAVDDSQLPKDRFSAERLKGVDSTLKIQPAELGDSAVYLCASSFHASGTKNSPLHFGNGTRLTVT.

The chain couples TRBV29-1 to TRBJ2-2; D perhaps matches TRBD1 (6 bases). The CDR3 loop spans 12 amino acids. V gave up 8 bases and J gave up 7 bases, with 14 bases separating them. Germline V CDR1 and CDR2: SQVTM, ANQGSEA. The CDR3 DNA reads TGCAGCCACCGGGACACTGGCGGGGAGCTGTTTTTT. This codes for CSHRDTGGELFF.

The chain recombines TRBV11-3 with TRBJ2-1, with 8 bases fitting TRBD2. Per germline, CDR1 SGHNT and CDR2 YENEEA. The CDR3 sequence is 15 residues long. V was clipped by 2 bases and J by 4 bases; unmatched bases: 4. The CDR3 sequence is CASSLLSGGYNEQFF. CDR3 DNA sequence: TGTGCCAGCAGCTTATTGAGCGGGGGTTACAATGAGCAGTTCTTC.

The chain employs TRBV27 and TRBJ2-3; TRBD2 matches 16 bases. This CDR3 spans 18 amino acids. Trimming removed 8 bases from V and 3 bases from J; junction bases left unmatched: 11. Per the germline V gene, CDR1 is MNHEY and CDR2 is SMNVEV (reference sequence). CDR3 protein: CASAVGLAGGPVTDTQYF. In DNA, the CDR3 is TGTGCCAGCGCGGTGGGACTAGCGGGGGGGCCAGTGACAGATACGCAGTATTTT.

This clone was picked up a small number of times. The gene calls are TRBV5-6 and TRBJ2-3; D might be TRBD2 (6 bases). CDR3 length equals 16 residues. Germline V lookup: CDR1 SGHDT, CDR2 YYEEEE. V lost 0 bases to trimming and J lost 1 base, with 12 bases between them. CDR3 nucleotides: TGTGCCAGCAGCTTGGGAGCCGGAGGGGGCACAGATACGCAGTATTTT. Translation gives CASSLGAGGGTDTQYF.

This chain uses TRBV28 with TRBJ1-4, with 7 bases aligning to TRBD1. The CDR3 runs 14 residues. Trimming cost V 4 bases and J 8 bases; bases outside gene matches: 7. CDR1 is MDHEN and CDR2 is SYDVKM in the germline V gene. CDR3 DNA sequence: TGTGCCAGCAGTTCCGGGACAGTGGGGGAAAAACTGTTTTTT. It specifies CASSSGTVGEKLFF. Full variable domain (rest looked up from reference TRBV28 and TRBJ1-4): DVKVTQSSRYLVKRTGEKVFLECVQDMDHENMFWYRQDPGLGLRLIYFSYDVKMKEKGDIPEGYSVSREKKERFSLILESASTNQTSMYLCASSSGTVGEKLFFGSGTQLSVL.

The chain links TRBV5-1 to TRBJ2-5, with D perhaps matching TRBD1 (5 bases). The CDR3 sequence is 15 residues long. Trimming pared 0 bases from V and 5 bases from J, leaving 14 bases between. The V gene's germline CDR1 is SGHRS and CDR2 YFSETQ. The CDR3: CASSLEGRVQETQYF. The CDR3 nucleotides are TGCGCCAGCAGCTTGGAGGGCAGGGTCCAGGAGACCCAGTACTTC.

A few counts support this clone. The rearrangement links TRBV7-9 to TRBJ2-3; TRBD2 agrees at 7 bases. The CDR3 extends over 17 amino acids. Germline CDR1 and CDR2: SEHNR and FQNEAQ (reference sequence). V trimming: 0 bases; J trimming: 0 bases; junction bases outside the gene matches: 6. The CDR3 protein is CASSLASGRSSTDTQYF. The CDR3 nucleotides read TGTGCCAGCAGCTTAGCTAGCGGGCGATCTAGCACAGATACGCAGTATTTT.

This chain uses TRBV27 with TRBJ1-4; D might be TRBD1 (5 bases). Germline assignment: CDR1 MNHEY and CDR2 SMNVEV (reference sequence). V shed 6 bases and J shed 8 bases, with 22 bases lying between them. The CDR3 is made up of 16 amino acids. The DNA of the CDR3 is TGTGCCAGCAGGGGACTATTGCGTACGACCCGAGAAAAACTGTTTTTT. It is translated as CASRGLLRTTREKLFF.

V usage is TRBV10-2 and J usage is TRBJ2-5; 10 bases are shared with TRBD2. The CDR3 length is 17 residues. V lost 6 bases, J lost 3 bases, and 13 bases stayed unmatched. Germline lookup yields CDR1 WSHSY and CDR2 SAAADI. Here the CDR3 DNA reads TGCGCCAGCAGACAATTTTATAGCGGGGGGTCAAAAGAGACCCAGTACTTC. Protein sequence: CASRQFYSGGSKETQYF.

The CDR3 sequence is CASSERSSNSPLHF. Written as DNA, the CDR3 is TGTGCCAGCAGTGAAAGGAGTAGCAATTCACCCCTCCACTTT. The chain recombines TRBV6-1 with TRBJ1-6; D ambiguous. V lost 2 bases and J lost 7, with 9 bases in between. The CDR3 runs 14 residues. Per germline, CDR1 MNHNS and CDR2 SASEGT.

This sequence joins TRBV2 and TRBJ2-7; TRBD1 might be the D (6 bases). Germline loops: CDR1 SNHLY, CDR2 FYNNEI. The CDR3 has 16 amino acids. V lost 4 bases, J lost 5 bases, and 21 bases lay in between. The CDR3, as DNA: TGTGCCAGCAGTGTGAGGGCGACAGGACCCGCCGACGAGCAGTACTTC. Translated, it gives CASSVRATGPADEQYF.

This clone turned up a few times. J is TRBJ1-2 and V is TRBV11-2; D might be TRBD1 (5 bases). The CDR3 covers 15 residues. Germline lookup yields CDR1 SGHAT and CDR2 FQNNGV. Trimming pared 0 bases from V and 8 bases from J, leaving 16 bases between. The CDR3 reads CASSLDLPPGVGYTF. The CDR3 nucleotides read TGTGCCAGCAGCTTAGATCTTCCGCCGGGGGTCGGCTACACCTTC.

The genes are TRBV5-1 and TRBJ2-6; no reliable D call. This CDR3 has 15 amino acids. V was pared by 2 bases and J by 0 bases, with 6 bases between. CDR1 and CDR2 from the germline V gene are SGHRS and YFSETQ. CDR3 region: CASSLQLSGANVLTF. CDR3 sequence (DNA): TGCGCCAGCAGCTTACAGCTCTCTGGGGCCAACGTCCTGACTTTC.